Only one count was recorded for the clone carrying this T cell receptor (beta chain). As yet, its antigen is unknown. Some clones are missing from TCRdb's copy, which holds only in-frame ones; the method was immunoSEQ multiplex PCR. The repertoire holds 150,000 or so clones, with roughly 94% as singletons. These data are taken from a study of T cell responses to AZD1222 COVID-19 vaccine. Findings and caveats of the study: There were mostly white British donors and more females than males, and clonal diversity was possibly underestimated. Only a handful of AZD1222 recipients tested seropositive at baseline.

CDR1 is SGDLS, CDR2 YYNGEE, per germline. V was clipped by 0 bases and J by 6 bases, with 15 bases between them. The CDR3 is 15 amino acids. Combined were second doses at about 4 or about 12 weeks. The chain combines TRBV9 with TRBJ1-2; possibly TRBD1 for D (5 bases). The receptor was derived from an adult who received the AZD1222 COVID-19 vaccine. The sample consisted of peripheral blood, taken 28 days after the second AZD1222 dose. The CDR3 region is CASSVGLQGGHGYTF. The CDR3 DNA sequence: TGTGCCAGCAGCGTAGGGCTCCAGGGCGGTCATGGCTACACCTTC.